These 9 T cell receptor beta chains were all obtained from the same sample, sequenced in a study of low-dose radiotherapy and immunotherapy resistance in tumors. Both TCRalpha and TCRbeta chains were reverse transcribed with V-gene-specific primers. Amplification, which lasted approximately 20 PCR cycles, used a constant-region primer and V-primer adapter to amplify TCRs. Using its own MiXCR run on the reads, TCRdb lists one record per CDR3 protein. This sample has 57,000 or so distinct CDR3 sequences, with around 27% found just once. Stated time point: before trial treatment. The sequenced sample was PBMCs, obtained before treatment. The source is a male donor with prostate cancer.

A few counts support this clonotype. This chain links TRBV11-2 with TRBJ2-2; TRBD2 agrees at 11 bases. V lost 5 bases, J lost 7 bases, and 6 bases stayed unmatched. Germline CDR1 reads SGHAT; CDR2 reads FQNNGV. This CDR3 is built from 15 residues. The CDR3 region has the DNA TGTGCCAGCAGCCCGGGACTAGCGGTCCTCGGGGAGCTGTTTTTT. It translates to CASSPGLAVLGELFF.

This clonotype showed up many times. This chain links TRBV5-1 with TRBJ1-4; 8 nucleotides agree with TRBD1. CDR1 is SGHRS, CDR2 YFSETQ, per germline. This CDR3 has 15 residues. V lost 0 bases, J lost 3 bases, and 1 base stayed unmatched. CDR3 nucleotide sequence: TGCGCCAGCAGCTTGGGGGACAGGCCTAATGAAAAACTGTTTTTT. Its translation: CASSLGDRPNEKLFF. The entire variable domain, with the rest obtained from reference TRBV5-1 and TRBJ1-4, is as follows: KAGVTQTPRYLIKTRGQQVTLSCSPISGHRSVSWYQQTPGQGLQFLFEYFSETQRNKGNFPGRFSGRQFSNSRSEMNVSTLELGDSALYLCASSLGDRPNEKLFFGSGTQLSVL.

The chain is built from TRBV28 and TRBJ2-2; 7 bases are shared with TRBD1. J was trimmed by 6 bases and V by 8 bases; bases with no gene match: 9. Germline loops: CDR1 MDHEN, CDR2 SYDVKM. The CDR3 extends over 14 amino acids. As DNA, the CDR3 is TGTGCCAGCCTCCGACAGGGATTGTCCGGGGAGCTGTTTTTT. Encoded protein: CASLRQGLSGELFF.

This clonotype occurred many times. The gene calls are TRBV20-1 and TRBJ2-3; D gene uncertain. Germline lookup yields CDR1 DFQATT and CDR2 SNEGSKA (reference sequence). The CDR3 consists of 13 residues. Deletions cut 8 bases from V and 1 base from J, with 13 bases between. Written as DNA, the CDR3 is TGCAGTCCGGGTGGCGGCCGCACAGATACGCAGTATTTT. Translated: CSPGGGRTDTQYF.

This clonotype has just one count. This sequence is one base from a far larger clone and is likely a read error. The rearrangement links TRBV4-2 to TRBJ2-1; unclear D gene. The CDR3 contains 13 residues. The ends were cut back, 4 bases at V and 13 bases at J, with 17 bases in the middle. Germline V gene lookup returns CDR1 LGHNA and CDR2 YNFKEQ. The CDR3: CASSPFGEETQFF. The CDR3 DNA reads TGTGCCAGCAGCCCCTTTGGGGAAGAGACCCAGTTCTTC.

In this sample, this clonotype turned up many times. The rearrangement joins TRBV6-6 to TRBJ1-1, with no clear D. V lost 7 bases and J lost 6, with 9 bases in between. Looked up from germline, CDR1 is MNHNY and CDR2 is SVGAGI (reference sequence). This CDR3 contains 11 residues. The CDR3 region has the DNA TGTGCCAGCATGGTGGACGCTGAAGCTTTCTTT. Protein product: CASMVDAEAFF.

This clonotype was picked up many times. The chain couples TRBV6-2 or TRBV6-3 to TRBJ2-7; a weak D match, TRBD2 (5 bases). CDR1 is MNHEY and CDR2 is SVGEGT in the germline V gene. V was pared by 6 bases and J by 2 bases, with 17 bases between. The CDR3 has 15 amino acids. This CDR3 reads CASRELMKRTYEQYF. CDR3 in DNA: TGTGCCAGCAGGGAACTCATGAAGCGGACCTACGAGCAGTACTTC.

As regards this clonotype: This probably arose from a read error, given a far larger clone one base away. The V call is TRBV11-1, the J call TRBJ2-2, with D possibly matching TRBD2 (5 bases). Germline-derived CDR1 and CDR2 are SGHAT and FQDESV (reference sequence). The CDR3 covers 14 residues. The CDR3 DNA reads TGTGCCAGCAGCTTAGAACAAAACACCGGGGAGCTGATTTTT. Its translation is CASSLEQNTGELIF. Using reference TRBV11-1 and TRBJ2-2 for the parts outside the CDR3, the full variable domain is EAEVAQSPRYKITEKSQAVAFWCDPISGHATLYWYRQILGQGPELLVQFQDESVVDDSQLPKDRFSAERLKGVDSTLKIQPAELGDSAMYLCASSLEQNTGELIFGEGSRLTVL.

The chain joins TRBV2 to TRBJ1-5; 8 nucleotides line up with TRBD1. The CDR3 is made up of 15 amino acids. The ends lost 6 bases at V and 5 bases at J; junction bases unmatched: 9. The germline V gene has CDR1 SNHLY and CDR2 FYNNEI. The CDR3 region has the DNA TGTGCCAGCAGCTCGCCTCTACAGGGGGATCAGCCCCAGCATTTT. Its translation is CASSSPLQGDQPQHF.